These 32 T cell receptor beta chains were sequenced from one sample in a study of T-cell reconstitution after alpha-beta-depleted transplantation in children. Construction of the TCRbeta library involved unique molecular identifiers. TCRdb re-called the PCR reads through MiXCR, storing one row per CDR3 protein. The sample has roughly 490,000 distinct CDR3 sequences, 9.5% to 12% seen once. The material sequenced was PBMCs, mostly from graft donor cells, taken 180 days after TCRalphabeta/CD19-depleted stem cell transplant. Every receptor here comes from a female patient aged 2-15 years who had a stem cell transplant for aplastic anemia, so the T cells may come from the graft donor.

The genes are TRBV6-1 and TRBJ2-2; no firm D call. CDR1 MNHNS and CDR2 SASEGT come from the germline V gene. This CDR3 spans 15 amino acids. The V gene lost 7 bases and the J gene lost 3 bases, with 15 bases spanning the gap. The chain's CDR3 is CASMGSQFYTGELFF. Written as DNA, the CDR3 is TGTGCCAGCATGGGTTCGCAGTTTTACACCGGGGAGCTGTTTTTT.

This clonotype has just a few counts. The chain recombines TRBV12-3 or TRBV12-4 with TRBJ2-1, with 14 bases matching TRBD2. The CDR3 has 17 residues. The V segment lost 2 bases and the J segment 7 bases; nucleotides outside the gene matches: 7. In DNA, the CDR3 is TGTGCCAGCAGTTTACCATTGGGACTAGCGGGAGAAAATGAGCAGTTCTTC. Its translation is CASSLPLGLAGENEQFF.

The V and J genes are TRBV6-2 or TRBV6-3 and TRBJ2-3; 7 bases line up with TRBD2. This CDR3 has 16 residues. V lost 6 bases and J lost 2; bases outside the gene matches: 11. Looked up from germline, CDR1 is MNHEY and CDR2 is SVGEGT. The DNA of the CDR3 is TGTGCCAGCAGGCCCCTACTAGCGAGGGTCACAGATACGCAGTATTTT. Amino acid sequence: CASRPLLARVTDTQYF.

This clonotype was seen repeatedly, ten times or more. The J gene is TRBJ2-5, the V gene TRBV5-1; a weak D match, TRBD1 (5 bases). V was shortened by 3 bases and J by 4 bases, with 19 bases between the two germline ends. This CDR3 spans 16 amino acids. Germline V gene data show CDR1 as SGHRS and CDR2 as YFSETQ. CDR3 loop: CASSSGSARGGETQYF. In DNA, the CDR3 is TGCGCCAGCAGCTCAGGGTCCGCTAGGGGTGGAGAGACCCAGTACTTC.

The rearrangement joins TRBV10-3 to TRBJ1-1, with 9 bases identical to TRBD1. In germline, CDR1 is ENHRY, CDR2 SYGVKD. This CDR3 comprises 15 residues. The J segment lost 4 bases and the V segment lost 6 bases, leaving 9 bases of the junction unmatched. CDR3 sequence (DNA): TGTGCCATCAGAGGGGACAGGGAAGGGAGCACTGAAGCTTTCTTT. Translated, it gives CAIRGDREGSTEAFF.

This chain uses TRBV19 with TRBJ2-1, with 7 nucleotides matching TRBD1. Losses at the gene ends were 7 bases for V and 9 bases for J; bases not matched to a gene: 6. This CDR3 is 12 amino acids long. Germline CDR1 reads LNHDA; CDR2 reads SQIVND (reference sequence). Here the CDR3 reads CASTTTGTEQFF. CDR3 nucleotide sequence: TGTGCCAGTACCACGACAGGGACTGAGCAGTTCTTC.

The V gene is TRBV12-3 or TRBV12-4, the J gene TRBJ2-3; no definite D call. The CDR3 runs 12 residues. V was trimmed by 3 bases and J by 2 bases, leaving 3 bases between them. The CDR3 DNA follows: TGTGCCAGCAGTTTTAACACAGATACGCAGTATTTT. Amino acids: CASSFNTDTQYF.

A few counts support this clonotype. This chain uses TRBV3-1 with TRBJ1-5; D unresolved. The CDR3 runs to 14 residues. V was shortened by 2 bases and J by 7 bases, with 12 bases between the two germline ends. Germline assignment: CDR1 LGHDT and CDR2 YNNKEL (reference sequence). This CDR3 reads CASSQPGFRQPQHF. CDR3 coding DNA: TGTGCCAGCAGCCAACCGGGTTTTCGCCAGCCCCAGCATTTT. The variable domain in full, completed from reference TRBV3-1 and TRBJ1-5, reads DTAVSQTPKYLVTQMGNDKSIKCEQNLGHDTMYWYKQDSKKFLKIMFSYNNKELIINETVPNRFSPKSPDKAHLNLHINSLELGDSAVYFCASSQPGFRQPQHFGDGTRLSIL.

V gene TRBV19 combines with J gene TRBJ1-2; D is perhaps TRBD1 (6 bases). Trimming took 8 bases from V and 4 from J, leaving 8 bases between them. This CDR3 is 11 amino acids long. CDR1 and CDR2 (germline): LNHDA, SQIVND (reference sequence). CDR3 DNA sequence: TGTGCCAGTTTGGACAGCTATGGCTACACCTTC. This translates into CASLDSYGYTF.

The rearrangement links TRBV10-3 to TRBJ2-3; 13 nucleotides line up with TRBD2. The ends lost 6 bases at V and 2 bases at J; junction bases unmatched: 11. Germline values: CDR1 ENHRY, CDR2 SYGVKD. The CDR3 has 18 residues. DNA of the CDR3: TGTGCCATCAGGCGGGGGGTGACTAGCGGGAGGACCACAGATACGCAGTATTTT. Translated, it gives CAIRRGVTSGRTTDTQYF.

This clonotype was observed a few times. A read error may account for a junction end that differs from germline. V and J are TRBV7-2 and TRBJ2-6; D possibly uses TRBD1 or TRBD2 (5 bases each). Looked up from germline, CDR1 is SGHTA and CDR2 is FQGNSA. This CDR3 region has 17 residues. CDR3 in DNA: TGTGCCAGCAGCCCCTTGCCTCGTCCGGCCGGGGCCAACGTCATGACTTTC. As protein: CASSPLPRPAGANVMTF.

The chain couples TRBV18 to TRBJ2-2; 8 positions match TRBD2. The CDR3 runs 15 residues. The germline CDR1 and CDR2 sequences are KGHSH and LQKENI. J was trimmed by 2 bases and V by 5 bases; bases with no gene match: 4. CDR3 DNA: TGTGCCAGCTCAACTAGCGGAGTAAACACCGGGGAGCTGTTTTTT. This sequence encodes CASSTSGVNTGELFF. The full variable domain, with the rest looked up from reference TRBV18 and TRBJ2-2, is NAGVMQNPRHLVRRRGQEARLRCSPMKGHSHVYWYRQLPEEGLKFMVYLQKENIIDESGMPKERFSAEFPKEGPSILRIQQVVRGDSAAYFCASSTSGVNTGELFFGEGSRLTVL.

This clonotype appeared a few times. The chain recombines TRBV9 with TRBJ2-3, with 13 positions matching TRBD2. With V trimmed by 2 bases and J by 3 bases, 9 bases remained unmatched. Germline lookup yields CDR1 SGDLS and CDR2 YYNGEE. The CDR3 totals 18 residues. The CDR3 protein is CASSVQSRTSGRTDTQYF. In DNA, the CDR3 is TGTGCCAGCAGCGTCCAATCCCGGACTAGCGGGAGAACAGATACGCAGTATTTT.

V usage is TRBV12-3 or TRBV12-4 and J usage is TRBJ1-1; maybe TRBD1 (5 bases). The CDR3 spans 14 residues. Trimming cost V 5 bases and J 11 bases, with 21 bases left between them. The chain's CDR3 is CASSPETDRHHAFF. The CDR3 bases are TGTGCCAGCAGTCCCGAGACCGACAGACACCACGCTTTCTTT.

This clonotype has a count of ten or more. The V gene is TRBV9, the J gene TRBJ2-1, with D perhaps matching TRBD1 (5 bases). The CDR3 sequence is 16 residues long. With 4 bases removed from V and 5 bases from J, the gap between germline ends came to 19 bases. Germline V gene data show CDR1 as SGDLS and CDR2 as YYNGEE. The CDR3 coding sequence is TGTGCCAGCAGCCACTTTATGGCCACAGGACACAATGAGCAGTTCTTC. Its translation: CASSHFMATGHNEQFF.

The chain employs TRBV29-1 and TRBJ1-1; 8 bases are a match to TRBD1. Germline trimming cut 3 bases from V and 11 bases from J; bases unmatched to any gene: 5. The CDR3 consists of 11 residues. Germline values: CDR1 SQVTM, CDR2 ANQGSEA. The CDR3 DNA reads as TGCAGCGTTGAGGTAGGACAGGGCGCTTTCTTT. Translating it yields CSVEVGQGAFF.

The chain links TRBV7-9 to TRBJ2-2; D remains unclear. Trimming cost V 10 bases and J 4 bases, with 16 bases left between them. The CDR3 covers 14 residues. Germline V CDR1 and CDR2: SEHNR, FQNEAQ (reference sequence). The CDR3 loop reads CAMGLTLSTGELFF. The CDR3 bases are TGTGCCATGGGCCTGACGCTCAGCACCGGGGAGCTGTTTTTT.

The gene calls are TRBV20-1 and TRBJ2-2; 9 bases line up with TRBD2. Germline trimming cut 0 bases from V and 6 bases from J; bases unmatched to any gene: 5. This CDR3 is 15 amino acids long. Per germline, CDR1 DFQATT and CDR2 SNEGSKA (reference sequence). CDR3 sequence reads: CSARDPGLAPGELFF. As DNA, the CDR3 is TGCAGTGCTAGAGACCCGGGACTAGCTCCCGGGGAGCTGTTTTTT.

V gene TRBV20-1 combines with J gene TRBJ1-2; weak D call: TRBD1 (5 bases). CDR3 length: 16 amino acids. Trimming pared 6 bases from V and 4 bases from J, leaving 24 bases between. The germline CDR1 and CDR2 sequences are DFQATT and SNEGSKA (reference sequence). CDR3 residues: CSALWGRDSSTYGYTF. In DNA form, the CDR3 reads TGCAGTGCCCTCTGGGGCAGGGACTCCTCTACCTATGGCTACACCTTC.

This clonotype appeared a few times. As DNA, the CDR3 is TGCAGCGTCCTACTAGCGGGGGATCCCTACGAGCAGTACTTC. This translates into CSVLLAGDPYEQYF. V gene TRBV29-1 combines with J gene TRBJ2-7; 11 nucleotides align to TRBD2. V trimming: 6 bases; J trimming: 2 bases; junction bases outside the gene matches: 6. Germline CDR1 SQVTM, CDR2 ANQGSEA. The CDR3 covers 14 residues.

This clonotype was seen a few times. V is TRBV12-3 or TRBV12-4 and J is TRBJ2-1; 10 bases agree with TRBD1. V dropped 5 bases and J dropped 4; count of bases not matched to a gene: 11. The CDR3 is 17 residues long. The CDR3 DNA sequence: TGTGCCAGCAGTCTACGGACAGGGGGGTATACATACAATGAGCAGTTCTTC. Translating gives CASSLRTGGYTYNEQFF.

This clonotype was seen more than once but under ten times. The chain recombines TRBV4-1 with TRBJ2-5; D is unclear. Germline CDR1 reads MGHRA; CDR2 reads YSYEKL. The CDR3 runs 15 residues. With 2 bases removed from V and 0 bases from J, the gap between germline ends came to 10 bases. CDR3 bases: TGCGCCAGCAGCCAAAAAAGGCATGACCAAGAGACCCAGTACTTC. As protein: CASSQKRHDQETQYF.

The CDR3 nucleotides read TGCGCCAGCAGCTGGGACCAAACCCAAGAGACCCAGTACTTC. This sequence encodes CASSWDQTQETQYF. This sequence joins TRBV5-1 and TRBJ2-5, with D perhaps being TRBD1 or TRBD2 (5 bases each). Germline CDR1 and CDR2: SGHRS and YFSETQ. The CDR3 has 14 amino acids. Trimming took off 3 bases at V and 1 base at J, with 10 bases between the two ends.

This clonotype was seen more than once but under ten times. The chain employs TRBV6-5 and TRBJ2-2; a weak D match, TRBD2 (7 bases). The CDR3 extends over 14 amino acids. Trimming cost V 4 bases and J 6 bases, with 12 bases left between them. Germline V gives CDR1 MNHEY, CDR2 SVGAGI. CDR3 region: CASSSQGRAGELFF. The CDR3 DNA reads TGTGCCAGCAGTTCGCAGGGGAGGGCCGGGGAGCTGTTTTTT.

This clonotype was detected a few times. The V gene is TRBV5-1, the J gene TRBJ1-2, with D unclear. The CDR3 length is 15 residues. Germline V gene sequence: CDR1 SGHRS, CDR2 YFSETQ. Trimming stripped 0 bases from V and 6 bases from J, with 15 bases between. Here the CDR3 DNA reads TGCGCCAGCAGCTTGGAAGCAGGCAGGACGAATGGCTACACCTTC. Translating gives CASSLEAGRTNGYTF.

This clonotype was found many times. This chain uses TRBV12-3 or TRBV12-4 with TRBJ1-1, with D perhaps TRBD1 (5 bases). There are 15 residues in the CDR3. Trimming left V 5 bases short and J 5 bases short, with 18 bases between. CDR3 nucleotide sequence: TGTGCCAGCAGTACCCGCGGCAGGGAAGGTACTGAAGCTTTCTTT. This translates into CASSTRGREGTEAFF.

This clonotype appeared a few times. The V gene is TRBV29-1, the J gene TRBJ2-1; 14 positions match TRBD2. This CDR3 has 15 amino acids. Germline V gene data show CDR1 as SQVTM and CDR2 as ANQGSEA. V was clipped by 6 bases and J by 6 bases; unmatched bases: 7. CDR3 DNA sequence: TGCAGCGTGGGGGGACTAGCGGGAGAAAGCAATGAGCAGTTCTTC. Its protein product is CSVGGLAGESNEQFF.

This clonotype has more than one count but fewer than ten. The V and J genes are TRBV29-1 and TRBJ2-5, with TRBD1 matching 7 bases. Germline V gives CDR1 SQVTM, CDR2 ANQGSEA. V lost 6 bases, J lost 4 bases, and 5 bases stayed unmatched. The length of the CDR3 is 12 residues. This chain's CDR3 is CSVETGRETQYF. The CDR3 bases are TGCAGCGTGGAGACAGGGAGAGAGACCCAGTACTTC.

This clonotype was seen more than once but under ten times. This sequence joins TRBV7-2 and TRBJ1-4, with TRBD1 as a possible D gene (5 bases). Germline V CDR1 and CDR2: SGHTA, FQGNSA. CDR3 size: 15 residues. The V gene lost 4 bases and the J gene lost 3 bases, with 12 bases spanning the gap. The CDR3 loop reads CASSWVGTANEKLFF. Written as DNA, the CDR3 is TGTGCCAGCAGCTGGGTTGGGACGGCTAATGAAAAACTGTTTTTT. Drawing the rest from reference TRBV7-2 and TRBJ1-4, the complete variable domain is GAGVSQSPSNKVTEKGKDVELRCDPISGHTALYWYRQSLGQGLEFLIYFQGNSAPDKSGLPSDRFSAERTGGSVSTLTIQRTQQEDSAVYLCASSWVGTANEKLFFGSGTQLSVL.

This clonotype was recorded at least ten times. The rearrangement links TRBV28 to TRBJ2-7; D gene unclear. The CDR3 is 13 amino acids. Germline V gene lookup returns CDR1 MDHEN and CDR2 SYDVKM. Trimming cost V 8 bases and J 0 bases, with 11 bases left between them. The DNA for the CDR3 is TGTGCCAGCTCGATCCCAATCTCCTACGAGCAGTACTTC. This codes for CASSIPISYEQYF.

This clonotype was picked up a small number of times. The CDR3 DNA is TGCAGCGTTGATTTCGGGAGCGGCACCGGGGAGCTGTTTTTT. Protein: CSVDFGSGTGELFF. The chain combines TRBV29-1 with TRBJ2-2; the D gene is possibly TRBD2 (6 bases). Germline V lookup: CDR1 SQVTM, CDR2 ANQGSEA. V was pared by 3 bases and J by 4 bases, with 12 bases between. This CDR3 region has 14 residues.

The V call is TRBV6-2 or TRBV6-3, the J call TRBJ2-7; D call uncertain. The CDR3 contains 13 residues. Trimming removed 0 bases at V and 6 bases at J, with 9 bases between. CDR1 and CDR2 from the germline V gene are MNHEY and SVGEGT. CDR3: CASSYSRIAEQYV. DNA of the CDR3: TGTGCCAGCAGTTACTCCAGAATAGCCGAGCAGTACGTC.